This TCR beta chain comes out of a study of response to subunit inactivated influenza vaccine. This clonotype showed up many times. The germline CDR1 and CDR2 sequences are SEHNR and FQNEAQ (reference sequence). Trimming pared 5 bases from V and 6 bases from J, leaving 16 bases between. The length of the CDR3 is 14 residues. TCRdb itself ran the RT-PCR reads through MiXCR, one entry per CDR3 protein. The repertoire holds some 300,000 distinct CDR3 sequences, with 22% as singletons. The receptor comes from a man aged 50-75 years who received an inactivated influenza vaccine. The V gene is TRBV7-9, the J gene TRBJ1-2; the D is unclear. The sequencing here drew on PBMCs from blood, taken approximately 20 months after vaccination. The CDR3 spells CASSLTLTEDGYTF. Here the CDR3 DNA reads TGTGCCAGCAGCCTAACCTTGACGGAAGATGGCTACACCTTC.